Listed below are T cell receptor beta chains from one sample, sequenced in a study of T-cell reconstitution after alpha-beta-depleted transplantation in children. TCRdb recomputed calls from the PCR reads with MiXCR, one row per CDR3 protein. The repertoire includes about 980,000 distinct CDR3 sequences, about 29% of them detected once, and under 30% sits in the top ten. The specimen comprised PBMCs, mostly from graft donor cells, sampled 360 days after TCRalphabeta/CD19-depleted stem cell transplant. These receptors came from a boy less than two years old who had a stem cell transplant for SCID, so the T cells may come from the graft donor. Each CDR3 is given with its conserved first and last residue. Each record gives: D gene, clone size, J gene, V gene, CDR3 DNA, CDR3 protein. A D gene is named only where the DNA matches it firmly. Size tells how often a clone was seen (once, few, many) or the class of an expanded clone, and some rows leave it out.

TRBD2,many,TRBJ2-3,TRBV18,TGTGCCAGCTCACCTATCGGGGGGACAGATACGCAGTATTTT,CASSPIGGTDTQYF
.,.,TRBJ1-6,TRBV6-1,TGTGCCAGCAGCTCTCCCCTCGGGGGTTATTCACCCCTCCACTTT,CASSSPLGGYSPLHF
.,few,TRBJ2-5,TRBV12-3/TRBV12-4,TGTGCCAGCTCCCAGAGAAGGACCTTCCAAGAGACCCAGTACTTC,CASSQRRTFQETQYF
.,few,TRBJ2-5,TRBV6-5,TGTGCCAGCAGTTTCGGACCGTTGGGAGAGACCCAGTACTTC,CASSFGPLGETQYF
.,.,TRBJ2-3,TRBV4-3,TGCGCCAGCAGCCACCTGAGCGGAAGCACAGATACGCAGTATTTT,CASSHLSGSTDTQYF
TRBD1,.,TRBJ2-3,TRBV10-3,TGTGCCATTCGTGAGACAGGGGTGGAATCAGATACGCAGTATTTT,CAIRETGVESDTQYF
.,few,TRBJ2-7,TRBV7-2,TGTGCCAGCAGCGCCGACACCTACGAGCAGTACTTC,CASSADTYEQYF
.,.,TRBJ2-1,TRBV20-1,TGCAGTGCTAGAGATTCGGGCAGATCGAATTACAATGAGCAGTTCTTC,CSARDSGRSNYNEQFF
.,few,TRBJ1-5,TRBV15,TGTGCCACCAGCAGAGATCAGGAAGACAGCAATCAGCCCCAGCATTTT,CATSRDQEDSNQPQHF
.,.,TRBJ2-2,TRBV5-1,TGCGCCAGCAGAATGCCCAGTAACACCGGGGAGCTGTTTTTT,CASRMPSNTGELFF
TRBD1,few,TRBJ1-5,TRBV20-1,TGCAGTGCTAGAAATAGGACAGGGAGGGACCAGCCCCAGCATTTT,CSARNRTGRDQPQHF
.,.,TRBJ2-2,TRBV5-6,TGTGCCAGCAGCCGACTAGTCGGAGCCGGGGAGCTGTTTTTT,CASSRLVGAGELFF
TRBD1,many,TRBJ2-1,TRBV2,TGTGCCAGCAGTGATACTGTGACAGGGGGGAATGAGCAGTTCTTC,CASSDTVTGGNEQFF
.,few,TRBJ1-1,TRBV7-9,TGTGCCAGCTTCGACCGAATCTCGAACACTGAAGCTTTCTTT,CASFDRISNTEAFF
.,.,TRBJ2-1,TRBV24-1,TGTGCCACCAGTCAGGGGGGCTATGAGCAGTTCTTC,CATSQGGYEQFF
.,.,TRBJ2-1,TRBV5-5,TGTGCCAGCAGCTTGAACGGCGAGCCCTACAATGAGCAGTTCTTC,CASSLNGEPYNEQFF
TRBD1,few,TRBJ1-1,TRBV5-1,TGCGCCAGCAGCGTTAGTACAGGGGGCGACGCTGAAGCTTTCTTT,CASSVSTGGDAEAFF
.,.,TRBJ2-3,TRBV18,TGTGCCAGCTCACCAACAGGGAATACGCAGTATTTT,CASSPTGNTQYF
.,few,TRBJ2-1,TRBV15,TGTGCCACCAGCAGAGGTGGGACATATTCCTACAATGAGCAGTTCTTC,CATSRGGTYSYNEQFF
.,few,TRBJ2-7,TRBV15,TGTGCCACCAGCAGGATACCGGGACAAAGAGTTACGGCCAAGCAGTACTTC,CATSRIPGQRVTAKQYF
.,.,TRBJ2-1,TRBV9,TGTGCCAGCAGCCCTGGTGATTGGGGCAATGAGCAGTTCTTC,CASSPGDWGNEQFF
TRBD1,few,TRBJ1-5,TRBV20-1,TGCAGTGCTTCCGGGACAGGGAACAATCAGCCCCAGCATTTT,CSASGTGNNQPQHF
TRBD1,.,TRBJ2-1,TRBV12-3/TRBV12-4,TGTGCCAGCAGTCTACCGGGACAGACGAATGAGCAGTTCTTC,CASSLPGQTNEQFF
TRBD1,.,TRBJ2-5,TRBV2,TGTGCCAGCAGTGCGGACAGGATTCAAGAGACCCAGTACTTC,CASSADRIQETQYF
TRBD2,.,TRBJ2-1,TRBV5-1,TGCGCCAGCAGCCCCGGGACTAGTAATCACAATGAGCAGTTCTTC,CASSPGTSNHNEQFF
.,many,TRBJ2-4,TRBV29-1,TGCAGCGCCCGACAGTTAGCCAAAAACATTCAGTACTTC,CSARQLAKNIQYF
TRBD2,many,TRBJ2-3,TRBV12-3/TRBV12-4,TGTGCCAGCAGCTTCCTGGGGGGGACAGATACGCAGTATTTT,CASSFLGGTDTQYF
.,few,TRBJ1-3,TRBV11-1,TGTGCCAGCAGCGGGGCGAAGTCAACCCCAATAGAAGGAAACACCATATATTTT,CASSGAKSTPIEGNTIYF
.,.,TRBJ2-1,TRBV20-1,TGCAGTGCTAGAGATCTGGCAGGCCTGGGAGGTGAGCAGTTCTTC,CSARDLAGLGGEQFF
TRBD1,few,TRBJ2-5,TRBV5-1,TGCGCCAGCAGTCTCGGGACAGCAGAGACCCAGTACTTC,CASSLGTAETQYF
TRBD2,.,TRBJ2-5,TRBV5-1,TGCGCCAGCAGCTTGGACGAGTCTAGCGGGGAACAAGAGACCCAGTACTTC,CASSLDESSGEQETQYF
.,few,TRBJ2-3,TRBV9,TGTGCCAGCAGCGTAGCCGCGTCTAGCACAGATACGCAGTATTTT,CASSVAASSTDTQYF
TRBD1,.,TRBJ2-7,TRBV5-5,TGTGCCAGCAGCTTGGAACTCCCGGGACAGGGGACCTACGAGCAGTACTTC,CASSLELPGQGTYEQYF
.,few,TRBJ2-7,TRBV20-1,TGCAGTGCTAGAGATCTCGGGGCTAACTTCTACGAGCAGTACTTC,CSARDLGANFYEQYF
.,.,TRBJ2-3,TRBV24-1,TGTGCCACCAGTGATGACGGCTCAGATACGCAGTATTTT,CATSDDGSDTQYF
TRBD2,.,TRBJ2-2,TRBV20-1,TGCAGTGCTTCCCCGCGTCGACTAGCGGGAGCGGTCAACACCGGGGAGCTGTTTTTT,CSASPRRLAGAVNTGELFF
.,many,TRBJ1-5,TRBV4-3,TGCGCCAGCAGCCCAAGGAGGGGGACCAATCAGCCCCAGCATTTT,CASSPRRGTNQPQHF
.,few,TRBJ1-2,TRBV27,TGTGCCAGCAGTTATCATTTCGGCTACACCTTC,CASSYHFGYTF
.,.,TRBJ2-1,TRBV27,TGTGCCAGCGGTCGGTCCCTCCGGGACGGCCTAAACAATGAGCAGTTCTTC,CASGRSLRDGLNNEQFF
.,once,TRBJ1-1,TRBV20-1,TGCAGTGTCCCCGGGACTGAAGCTTTCTTT,CSVPGTEAFF
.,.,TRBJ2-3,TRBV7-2,TGTGCCAGCAGCTTAGATGGGGCGATAGTTGCAGATACGCAGTATTTT,CASSLDGAIVADTQYF
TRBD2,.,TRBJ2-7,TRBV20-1,TGCAGTGCCCAAAGGGGGAGGCGGGGGGCCGACTACGAGCAGTACTTC,CSAQRGRRGADYEQYF